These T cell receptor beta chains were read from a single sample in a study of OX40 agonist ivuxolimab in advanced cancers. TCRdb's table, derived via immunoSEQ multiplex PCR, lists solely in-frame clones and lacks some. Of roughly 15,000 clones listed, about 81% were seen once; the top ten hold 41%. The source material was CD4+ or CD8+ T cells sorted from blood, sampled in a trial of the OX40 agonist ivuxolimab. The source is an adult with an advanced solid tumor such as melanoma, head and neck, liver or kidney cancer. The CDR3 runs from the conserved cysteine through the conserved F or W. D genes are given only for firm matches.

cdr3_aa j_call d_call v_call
CAISDASGQTYEQYF TRBJ2-7 TRBD1 TRBV10-3
CASSSTSGILYEQYF TRBJ2-7 TRBD2 TRBV11-2
CASSFAGGTDTQYF TRBJ2-3 TRBD2 TRBV27
CASSANVQSPHEQYF TRBJ2-7 - TRBV9
CASSRGGTANTGELFF TRBJ2-2 - TRBV7-8
CASSQDRDRVYEQYF TRBJ2-7 TRBD1 TRBV4-3
CASSLAGGSRFRETQYF TRBJ2-5 - TRBV13
CASSQQDSENSPLHF TRBJ1-6 - TRBV4-3
CASSPDYEGVYIQYF TRBJ2-4 - TRBV4-1
CASSQDRRGASDTEAFF TRBJ1-1 - TRBV4-3
CASSTTGTGELFF TRBJ2-2 TRBD1 TRBV6-5
CASSFEGSYTF TRBJ1-2 - TRBV7-2
CASSPIGWDRGSYEQYF TRBJ2-7 TRBD1 TRBV7-9
CASSDLPTGESAEQYF TRBJ2-7 TRBD1 TRBV25-1
CASEGSSSFGYTF TRBJ1-2 - TRBV6-1
CASSPVPQGRSSYEQYF TRBJ2-7 - TRBV5-1
CSVYAGQSGSTSNYGYTF TRBJ1-2 - TRBV29-1
CASSLAQGVFYEQYF TRBJ2-7 TRBD1 TRBV7-2
CASSLRGAQETQYF TRBJ2-5 - TRBV7-6
CASSLFGHGNTGELFF TRBJ2-2 - TRBV7-9
CASSPQSGGFADTQYF TRBJ2-3 TRBD2 TRBV19
CASSLVPEASFREQYF TRBJ2-7 - TRBV11-2
CASSLTGGQETQYF TRBJ2-5 TRBD1 TRBV7-3
CASSRRTVGNEKLFF TRBJ1-4 - TRBV2
CASSKTGAGQPQHF TRBJ1-5 TRBD1 TRBV5-1
CASSGGGGAYEQYF TRBJ2-7 - TRBV11-2
CASSLGGFQPQHF TRBJ1-5 - TRBV7-9
CASSQDRGRHEQYF TRBJ2-7 TRBD1 TRBV14
CASSPDSGRVDF TRBJ2-7 - TRBV5-4
CASSLYGRLNQPQHF TRBJ1-5 - TRBV27
CSVESAFGNTIYF TRBJ1-3 - TRBV29-1
CASSDVGQVTSGANVLTF TRBJ2-6 TRBD1 TRBV2
CASSQEPPGVSYNEQFF TRBJ2-1 - TRBV4-3
CASSLGQGADIQYF TRBJ2-4 TRBD1 TRBV7-9
CATEGLDTEAFF TRBJ1-1 - TRBV19
CASSSLWTSLWDNEQFF TRBJ2-1 TRBD2 TRBV7-9
CSVEKEAEQYF TRBJ2-7 - TRBV29-1
CASSSNRAPNEQFF TRBJ2-1 - TRBV7-9
CASSLELLNEKLFF TRBJ1-4 - TRBV7-2
CASRAGTGISYEQYF - TRBD1 TRBV6-1
CASSPSGLAGATDTQYF TRBJ2-3 TRBD2 TRBV4-3
CASSLQPAWELFF TRBJ2-2 - TRBV19
CATEGDEKLFF TRBJ1-4 - TRBV15
CASSRNGPYEQYF TRBJ2-7 - TRBV5-1
CASTQGVGTEAFF TRBJ1-1 - TRBV2
CASSQGPRAYEQYF TRBJ2-7 - TRBV4-1
CASSPADRYNEQFF TRBJ2-1 - TRBV6-5
CSATGGSGVTDTQYF TRBJ2-3 TRBD1 TRBV29-1
CASSSYPSTDTQYF TRBJ2-3 - TRBV7-6
CASSLDPGAFYNEQFF TRBJ2-1 - TRBV7-2
CASSGLAEQETQYF TRBJ2-5 TRBD2 TRBV6-1
CASSQEAGLAKTYNEQFF TRBJ2-1 TRBD2 TRBV4-2
CASSYSGPYEQYF TRBJ2-7 - TRBV6-5
CASSGDRDRLYGYTF TRBJ1-2 TRBD1 TRBV5-7
CASSVGPLISGGYYEQYF TRBJ2-7 TRBD2 TRBV9
CASSQDRYYEQYF TRBJ2-7 - TRBV4-1